This TCR beta chain was observed in a study of cytomegalovirus exposure and HLA in healthy donors. Study-wide background: Prior work identified 120 million or so unique TCR beta sequences in 150 million to 200 million T cells.

Per germline, CDR1 SGHVS and CDR2 FNYEAQ. Trimming cost V 4 bases and J 10 bases, with 13 bases left between them. The CDR3 consists of 12 residues. Vbeta (60) and Jbeta (13) primers were used in the PCR. Assay: immunoSEQ multiplex PCR; the TCRdb copy retains only in-frame clones and omits some. Found here are around 230,000 clones, 82% of them singletons; the top ten hold nearly 6%. Sequenced material: PBMCs. The source is a man between 40 and 49 years old in good health and CMV-seropositive. V usage is TRBV7-6 and J usage is TRBJ1-1, with D perhaps TRBD1 (5 bases). The CDR3 DNA sequence: TGTGCCAGCAGCTCACAGGATTCAGGAGCTTTCTTT. Translated, it gives CASSSQDSGAFF.